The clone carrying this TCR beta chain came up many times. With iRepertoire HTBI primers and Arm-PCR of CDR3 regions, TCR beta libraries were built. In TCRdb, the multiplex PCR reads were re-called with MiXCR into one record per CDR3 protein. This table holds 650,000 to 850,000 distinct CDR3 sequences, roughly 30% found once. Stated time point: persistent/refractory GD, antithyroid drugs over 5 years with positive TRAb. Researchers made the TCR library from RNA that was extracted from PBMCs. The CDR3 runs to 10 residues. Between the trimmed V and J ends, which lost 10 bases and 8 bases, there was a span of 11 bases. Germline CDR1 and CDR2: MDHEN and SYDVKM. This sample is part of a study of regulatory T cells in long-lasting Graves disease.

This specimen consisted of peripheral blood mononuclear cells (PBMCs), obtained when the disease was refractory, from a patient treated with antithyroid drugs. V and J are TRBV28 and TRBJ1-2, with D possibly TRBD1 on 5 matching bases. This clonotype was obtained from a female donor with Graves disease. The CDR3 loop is CATRRGGYTF. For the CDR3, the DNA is TGTGCCACCCGGCGGGGGGGCTACACCTTC.